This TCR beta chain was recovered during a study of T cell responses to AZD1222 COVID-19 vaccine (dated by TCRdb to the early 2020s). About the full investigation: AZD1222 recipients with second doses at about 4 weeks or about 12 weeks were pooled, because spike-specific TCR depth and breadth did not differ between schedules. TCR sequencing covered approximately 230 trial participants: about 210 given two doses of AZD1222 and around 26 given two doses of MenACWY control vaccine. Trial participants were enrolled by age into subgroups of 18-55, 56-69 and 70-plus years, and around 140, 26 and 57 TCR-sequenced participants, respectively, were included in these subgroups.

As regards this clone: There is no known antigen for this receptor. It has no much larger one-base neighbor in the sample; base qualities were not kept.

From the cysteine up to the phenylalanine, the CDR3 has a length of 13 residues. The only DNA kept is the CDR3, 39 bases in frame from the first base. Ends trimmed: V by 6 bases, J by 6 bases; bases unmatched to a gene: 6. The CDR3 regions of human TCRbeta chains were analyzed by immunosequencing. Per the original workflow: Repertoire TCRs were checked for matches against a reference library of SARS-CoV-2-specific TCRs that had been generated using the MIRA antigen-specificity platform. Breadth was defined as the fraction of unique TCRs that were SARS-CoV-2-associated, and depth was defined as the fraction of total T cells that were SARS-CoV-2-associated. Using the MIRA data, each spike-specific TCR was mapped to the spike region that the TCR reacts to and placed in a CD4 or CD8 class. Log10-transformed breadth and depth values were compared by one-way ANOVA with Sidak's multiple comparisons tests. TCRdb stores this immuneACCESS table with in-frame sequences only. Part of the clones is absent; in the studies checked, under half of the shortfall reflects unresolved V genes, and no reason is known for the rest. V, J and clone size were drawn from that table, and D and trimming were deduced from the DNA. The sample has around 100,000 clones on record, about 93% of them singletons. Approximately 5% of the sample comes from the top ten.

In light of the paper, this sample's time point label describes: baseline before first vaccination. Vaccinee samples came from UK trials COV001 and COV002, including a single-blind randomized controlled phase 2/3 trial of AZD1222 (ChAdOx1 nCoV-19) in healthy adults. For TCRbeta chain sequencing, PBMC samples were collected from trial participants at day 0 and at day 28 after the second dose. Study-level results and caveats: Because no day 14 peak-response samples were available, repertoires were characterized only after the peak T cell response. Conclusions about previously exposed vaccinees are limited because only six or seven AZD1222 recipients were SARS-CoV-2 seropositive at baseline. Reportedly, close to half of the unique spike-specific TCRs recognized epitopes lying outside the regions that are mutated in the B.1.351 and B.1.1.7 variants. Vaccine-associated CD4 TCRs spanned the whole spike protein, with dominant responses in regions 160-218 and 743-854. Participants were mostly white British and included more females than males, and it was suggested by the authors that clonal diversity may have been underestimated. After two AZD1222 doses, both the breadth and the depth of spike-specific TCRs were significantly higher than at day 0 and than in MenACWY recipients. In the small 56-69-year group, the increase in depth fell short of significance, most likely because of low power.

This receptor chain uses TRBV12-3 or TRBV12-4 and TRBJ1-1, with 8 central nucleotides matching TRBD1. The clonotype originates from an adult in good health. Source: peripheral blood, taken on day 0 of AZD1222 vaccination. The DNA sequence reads TGTGCCAGCAGCTGGGGACAGGACTCTGAAGCTTTCTTT. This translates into CASSWGQDSEAFF.